What follows are 2 T cell receptor beta chains derived from one specimen sequenced in a study of T cell responses to AZD1222 COVID-19 vaccine. Assay: immunoSEQ multiplex PCR; the TCRdb copy retains only in-frame clones and omits some. The sample carries 150,000 to 200,000 clones, just over 90% recorded once. This specimen was peripheral blood, taken 28 days after the second AZD1222 dose. These receptors came from an adult who received the AZD1222 COVID-19 vaccine.

In its sample, this clone was seen a few times. The chain links TRBV2 to TRBJ2-3; a weak D match, TRBD1 (6 bases). Germline V CDR1 and CDR2: SNHLY, FYNNEI. V lost 4 bases and J 3 bases, leaving 11 bases between the germline ends. The CDR3 is made up of 14 amino acids. The CDR3 protein is CASSAGGATDTQYF. The CDR3 bases are TGTGCCAGCAGTGCTGGGGGCGCAACAGATACGCAGTATTTT.

This chain uses TRBV10-3 with TRBJ1-1; D gene unclear. The CDR3 covers 12 residues. CDR1 is ENHRY and CDR2 is SYGVKD in the germline V gene. V was shortened by 6 bases and J by 0 bases, with 5 bases between the two germline ends. In DNA, the CDR3 is TGTGCCATCAGGGCTTTGAACACTGAAGCTTTCTTT. This translates into CAIRALNTEAFF.